This T cell receptor (beta chain) stems from a study of shared clonotypes between healthy human individuals. Study findings and constraints: The study found 4.5% to 6% of naive CD4 clonotypes shared across four donors.

Clones were sequenced by immunoSEQ multiplex PCR, and TCRdb holds only the in-frame ones, with some missing. The table includes about 380,000 clones, approximately 96% detected once. CD8 memory comprised CD45RO+ plus CCR7-negative CD45RA+ TemRA cells. As for this clone: Its specificity is not known.

Germline V CDR1 and CDR2: SGHRS, YFSETQ. V was trimmed by 0 bases and J by 5 bases, leaving 14 bases between them. This CDR3 has 15 amino acids. This TCR was sampled from a man aged 30 to 39 in good health. The sequenced material came from memory CD8+ T cells sorted from blood. Subset specified: CD45RO+ cells pooled with CCR7-negative TemRA cells. The rearrangement uses TRBV5-1 and TRBJ1-1; D perhaps matches TRBD1 (5 bases). CDR3 in DNA: TGCGCCAGCAGCTTGGGAGGGGTCCTAAGAACTGAAGCTTTCTTT. It specifies CASSLGGVLRTEAFF.